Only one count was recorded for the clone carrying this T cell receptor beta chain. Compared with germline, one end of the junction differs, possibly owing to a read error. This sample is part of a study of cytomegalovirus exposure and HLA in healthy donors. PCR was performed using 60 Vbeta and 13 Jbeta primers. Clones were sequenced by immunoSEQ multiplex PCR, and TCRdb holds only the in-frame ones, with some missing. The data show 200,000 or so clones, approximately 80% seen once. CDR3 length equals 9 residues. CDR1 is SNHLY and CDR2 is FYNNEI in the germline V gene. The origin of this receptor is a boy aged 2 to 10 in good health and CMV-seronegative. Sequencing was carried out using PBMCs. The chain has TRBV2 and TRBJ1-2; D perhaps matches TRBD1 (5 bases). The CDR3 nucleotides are TGTGCCAGCTCCACAGGAATCCCCTTC. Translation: CASSTGIPF.